The 5 T cell receptor beta chains listed next were all sequenced from one sample in a study of CD8 T cells in ankylosing spondylitis. TCRdb independently ran MiXCR on the 5' RACE reads; one entry per CDR3 protein. This repertoire shows 240,000 or so distinct CDR3 sequences, about 11% found once; its top ten account for under 8%. Material for sequencing was blood, either unsorted or a sorted T cell fraction (not recorded which). Receptors originate from a male donor with ankylosing spondylitis or in good health (not recorded which).

This clonotype was counted ten times or more. The rearrangement uses TRBV4-1 and TRBJ2-1, with D perhaps TRBD1 (6 bases). Germline-derived CDR1 and CDR2 are MGHRA and YSYEKL. V was clipped by 3 bases and J by 0 bases, with 15 bases between them. The CDR3 is 17 amino acids. CDR3 in amino acids: CASSHLAGTTSYNEQFF. CDR3 nucleotides: TGCGCCAGCAGCCACCTCGCCGGGACAACCTCCTACAATGAGCAGTTCTTC.

The CDR3 loop is CSAREVNRDTQYF. CDR3 DNA sequence: TGCAGTGCTCGGGAGGTAAACCGAGATACGCAGTATTTT. J is TRBJ2-3 and V is TRBV20-1; 7 nucleotides line up with TRBD2. The CDR3 contains 13 residues. J lost 5 bases, V lost 5 bases, and 7 bases had no gene match. The germline V gene has CDR1 DFQATT and CDR2 SNEGSKA (reference sequence).

This clonotype came up a few times. V is TRBV28 and J is TRBJ2-1; TRBD1 agrees at 7 bases. The V gene's germline CDR1 is MDHEN and CDR2 SYDVKM. There are 14 residues in the CDR3. The junction had 8 bases not matched to a gene; V was cut back by 3 bases and J by 9 bases. The CDR3 protein is CASSLETGQSEQFF. As DNA, the CDR3 is TGTGCCAGCAGTTTGGAGACAGGGCAGTCTGAGCAGTTCTTC.

This clonotype was seen a handful of times. The chain employs TRBV5-1 and TRBJ2-5; a weak D match, TRBD2 (5 bases). The CDR3 runs 14 residues. The V gene lost 4 bases and the J gene lost 0 bases, with 10 bases spanning the gap. Germline V gene data show CDR1 as SGHRS and CDR2 as YFSETQ. The CDR3 DNA sequence: TGCGCCAGCAGCACTAGGGTTTACCAAGAGACCCAGTACTTC. The encoded protein is CASSTRVYQETQYF.

This clonotype was seen ten or more times. The chain carries TRBV20-1 and TRBJ2-6, with TRBD2 as a possible D gene (5 bases). CDR1 and CDR2 (germline): DFQATT, SNEGSKA (reference sequence). V shed 6 bases and J shed 0 bases, with 21 bases lying between them. The CDR3 spans 18 residues. Written as DNA, the CDR3 is TGCAGTGCAGAGGGTTCGGTCAGTTCAAGCTCTGGGGCCAACGTCCTGACTTTC. It specifies CSAEGSVSSSSGANVLTF.